These T cell receptor beta chains were read from a single sample in a study of graft-versus-host responses after intestinal transplantation. Their target antigens are unknown. The repertoire was sequenced with immunoSEQ multiplex PCR; TCRdb's copy has only in-frame clones and lacks some. The data show 95,000 to 150,000 clones, around 95% seen once. The sequences come from unstimulated CD8+ T cells sorted from spleen or lymph node cells, collected before intestinal transplant. All receptors derive from a human donor who received an intestinal transplant. CDR3s include the opening cysteine and the closing phenylalanine or tryptophan. Expanded clones are given a class, and other clones once, few, many or no size at all.

CASSQASTSGTQETQYF,.,TRBJ2-5,TRBV4-2
CASTPLGTAYNEQFF,.,TRBJ2-1,TRBV28
CASSIPLDRGPYSNQPQHF,.,TRBJ1-5,TRBV19
CAWRRGTAYEQYF,once,TRBJ2-7,TRBV30
CASSADTGEAFF,.,TRBJ1-1,TRBV7-9
CASSQLSLMNEQFF,.,TRBJ2-1,TRBV4-1
CASSLQAAYSNQPQHF,.,TRBJ1-5,TRBV5-6
CASSSFGGTMETQYF,.,TRBJ2-5,TRBV6-5
CASSVARQGANQSGSSYNEQFF,.,TRBJ2-1,TRBV9
CASSLEGARAGYEQYF,.,TRBJ2-7,TRBV5-1
CASRFRLAGEDFSEQFF,.,TRBJ2-1,TRBV5-1
CASSQGYFTSGTYNEQFF,once,TRBJ2-1,TRBV4-3
CASSPRGLAGPDNEQFF,.,TRBJ2-1,TRBV18
CASDGNTEAFF,.,TRBJ1-1,TRBV28
CASSLGGLDEQYF,once,TRBJ2-7,TRBV7-2
CASSYRARTTDTQYF,once,TRBJ2-3,TRBV5-1
CASSLAVEGVITGELFF,.,TRBJ2-2,TRBV11-2
CASRGGYEQYF,.,TRBJ2-7,TRBV25-1
CASSFFGGSSYNEQFF,.,TRBJ2-1,TRBV27
CSARTYEQYF,.,TRBJ2-7,TRBV20-1
CASSTRLVRGETQYF,once,TRBJ2-5,TRBV6-5
CASSQLGTGDYEQYF,.,TRBJ2-7,TRBV7-9
CATSRDFRDINEAFF,.,TRBJ1-1,TRBV15
CSVGDTEAFF,.,TRBJ1-1,TRBV29-1
CASSRAAGGPGSYNEQFF,.,TRBJ2-1,TRBV27
CASSYGTAPQHF,.,TRBJ1-5,TRBV13
CASSPPGVWGNGYGYTF,.,TRBJ1-2,TRBV5-1
CASSLYSGPTYEQYF,.,TRBJ2-7,TRBV28
CASRVSTGNEQFF,once,TRBJ2-1,TRBV27
CASSHRLGSYNEQFF,.,TRBJ2-1,TRBV7-9
CASSPGTSTVEAFF,.,TRBJ1-1,TRBV28
CASSESYRAYNEQFF,.,TRBJ2-1,TRBV5-6
CASSVEDGKGDEQFF,.,TRBJ2-1,TRBV6-4
CASSFWTGGGYGYTF,.,TRBJ1-2,TRBV6-5
CASRPTSGRSLLVNEQFF,.,TRBJ2-1,TRBV28
CASSLAGGYQETQYF,.,TRBJ2-5,TRBV5-1
CASSFRGSASTDTQYF,.,TRBJ2-3,TRBV7-2
CASSLEGPGARSYEQYF,.,TRBJ2-7,TRBV5-6
CASSEIFSGRHEQYF,.,TRBJ2-7,TRBV6-1
CASSLGGGEQYF,.,TRBJ2-7,TRBV5-6
CASSRASGSNEQFF,.,TRBJ2-1,TRBV27
CASSPTGDAYEQYF,.,TRBJ2-7,TRBV19
CASSQYISGRARADEQYF,.,TRBJ2-7,TRBV14
CASSRRGNEQYF,.,.,TRBV27
CASSPGVGSSYEQYF,.,TRBJ2-7,TRBV7-3
CASSESIGFQRAFF,.,TRBJ1-1,TRBV10-1
CASSPGTGGSYEQYF,.,TRBJ2-7,TRBV7-7